This TCR beta chain was profiled in a study of identical twins. TCRdb fed the 5' RACE reads into MiXCR, producing one record per CDR3 protein. The sample shows 550,000 to 700,000 distinct CDR3 sequences, 20% to 25% of them seen only once. Losses at the gene ends were 1 base for V and 4 bases for J; bases not matched to a gene: 10. Germline CDR1 SGHTA, CDR2 FQGNSA. The CDR3 has 16 residues. These records were also assigned to another study, of T cells expressing NK-cell markers. From that paper: Among eight sequenced donors, seven carried HCMV seropositivity while one was seronegative. In a few donors, dominant clonotypes made up roughly 28.3-65% of CD3+CD56-NKG2C+ cells.

Sequencing was carried out using PBMCs. The chain uses TRBV7-2 and TRBJ2-7, with 7 nucleotides matching TRBD2. This TCR was recovered from a young woman in good health. The CDR3 sequence is CASSLGGGYLKYEQYF. The CDR3 coding sequence is TGTGCCAGCAGCTTAGGGGGGGGGTACCTGAAGTACGAGCAGTACTTC. Drawing the rest from reference TRBV7-2 and TRBJ2-7, the complete variable domain is GAGVSQSPSNKVTEKGKDVELRCDPISGHTALYWYRQSLGQGLEFLIYFQGNSAPDKSGLPSDRFSAERTGGSVSTLTIQRTQQEDSAVYLCASSLGGGYLKYEQYFGPGTRLTVT.